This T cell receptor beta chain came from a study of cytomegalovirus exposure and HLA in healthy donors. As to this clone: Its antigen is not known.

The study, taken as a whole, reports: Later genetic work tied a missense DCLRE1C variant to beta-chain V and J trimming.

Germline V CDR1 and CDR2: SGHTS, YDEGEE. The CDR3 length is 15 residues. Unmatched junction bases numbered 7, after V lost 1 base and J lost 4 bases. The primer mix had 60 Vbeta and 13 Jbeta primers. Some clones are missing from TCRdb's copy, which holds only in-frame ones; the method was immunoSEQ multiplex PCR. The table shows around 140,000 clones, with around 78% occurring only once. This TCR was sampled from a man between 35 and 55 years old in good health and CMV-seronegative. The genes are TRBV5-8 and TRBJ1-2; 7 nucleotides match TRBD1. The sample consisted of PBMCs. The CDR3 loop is CASSLRLGQLYGYTF. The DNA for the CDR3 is TGTGCCAGCAGCTTGAGATTGGGACAGCTCTATGGCTACACCTTC. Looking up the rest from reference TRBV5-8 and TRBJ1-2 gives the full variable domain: EAGVTQSPTHLIKTRGQQATLRCSPISGHTSVYWYQQALGLGLQFLLWYDEGEERNRGNFPPRFSGRQFPNYSSELNVNALELEDSALYLCASSLRLGQLYGYTFGSGTRLTVV.